This TCR beta chain stems from a study of cytomegalovirus exposure and HLA in healthy donors. Both 60 Vbeta primers and 13 Jbeta primers went into the PCR. Generated by immunoSEQ multiplex PCR, the TCRdb table keeps only in-frame clones and is missing some. The sample yields approximately 210,000 clones, around 75% seen once. The ends lost 2 bases at V and 4 bases at J; junction bases unmatched: 3. This CDR3 spans 14 amino acids. Germline CDR1 is MDHEN and CDR2 is SYDVKM. V and J are TRBV28 and TRBJ2-3; TRBD2 matches 7 bases. The source of this sequence is a woman in her forties or fifties in good health and CMV-seronegative. Sequencing input: PBMCs. CDR3 bases: TGTGCCAGCAGTTTAGGCGGGAGCCCAGATACGCAGTATTTT. Translation gives CASSLGGSPDTQYF. The whole variable domain, filled in from reference TRBV28 and TRBJ2-3, reads DVKVTQSSRYLVKRTGEKVFLECVQDMDHENMFWYRQDPGLGLRLIYFSYDVKMKEKGDIPEGYSVSREKKERFSLILESASTNQTSMYLCASSLGGSPDTQYFGPGTRLTVL.